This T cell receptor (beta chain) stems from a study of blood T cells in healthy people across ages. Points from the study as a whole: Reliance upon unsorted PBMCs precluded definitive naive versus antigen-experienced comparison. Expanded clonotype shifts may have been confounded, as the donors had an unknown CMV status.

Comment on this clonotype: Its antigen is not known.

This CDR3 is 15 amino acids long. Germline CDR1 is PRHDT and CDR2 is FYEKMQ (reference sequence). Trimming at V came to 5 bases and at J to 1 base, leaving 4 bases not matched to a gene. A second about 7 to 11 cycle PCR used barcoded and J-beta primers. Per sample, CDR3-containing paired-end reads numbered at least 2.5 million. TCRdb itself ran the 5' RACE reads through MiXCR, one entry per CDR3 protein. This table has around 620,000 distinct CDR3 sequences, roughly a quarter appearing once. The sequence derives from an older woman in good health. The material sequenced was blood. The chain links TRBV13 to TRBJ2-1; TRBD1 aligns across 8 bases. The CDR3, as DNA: TGTGCCAGCAGCGCCCGGGACAGGTCCTACAATGAGCAGTTCTTC. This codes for CASSARDRSYNEQFF.